A single sample is the source of the 27 T cell receptor beta chains below, sequenced in a study of graft-versus-host responses after intestinal transplantation. Profiling relied on immunoSEQ multiplex PCR, and the TCRdb table lists in-frame clones only, not all of them. The sample lists some 70,000 clones, more than 90% occurring once. Specimen: bone marrow, collected 700 to 850 days after intestinal transplantation. These receptors were taken from a human patient who received an intestinal transplant, so some T cells may come from the graft donor.

The chain joins TRBV6-6 to TRBJ1-6; D remains unclear. Germline V lookup: CDR1 MNHNY, CDR2 SVGAGI (reference sequence). The CDR3 runs to 14 residues. Trimming pared 9 bases from V and 6 bases from J, leaving 15 bases between. The CDR3 DNA is TGTGCCAGTATCGACCTCAAGCGTAATTCACCCCTCCACTTT. Translation: CASIDLKRNSPLHF.

CDR3 sequence reads: CSYLRGKETQYF. DNA for the CDR3: TGCAGCTACCTACGCGGGAAGGAGACCCAGTACTTC. V is TRBV29-1 and J is TRBJ2-5, with D possibly TRBD2 on 6 matching bases. The CDR3 contains 12 residues. The germline V and J ends were trimmed by 8 bases and 5 bases, with 15 bases remaining between them. Germline-derived CDR1 and CDR2 are SQVTM and ANQGSEA.

Concerning this clone: In the same sample, other DNA sequences code for this CDR3. For the CDR3, the DNA is TGTGCCAGCAGTTTGACAGGGTCCTACGAGCAGTACTTC. Translated: CASSLTGSYEQYF. This chain links TRBV6-5 with TRBJ2-7, with 7 positions matching TRBD1. Unmatched junction bases numbered 1, after V lost 4 bases and J lost 1 base. Germline-derived CDR1 and CDR2 are MNHEY and SVGAGI. This CDR3 is built from 13 residues.

CDR3 region: CSAWGGQPQHF. The DNA of the CDR3 is TGCAGCGCCTGGGGAGGGCAGCCCCAGCATTTT. This chain links TRBV29-1 with TRBJ1-5; D is uncertain. The CDR3 has 11 amino acids. V gave up 7 bases and J gave up 7 bases, with 11 bases separating them. Germline V gene sequence: CDR1 SQVTM, CDR2 ANQGSEA.

The chain combines TRBV11-2 with TRBJ2-7; D remains ambiguous. CDR1 and CDR2 (germline): SGHAT, FQNNGV. The CDR3 runs to 12 residues. Trimming stripped 6 bases from V and 2 bases from J, with 8 bases between. In nucleotides, the CDR3 is TGTGCCAGCAGGCATGGCCCCTACGAGCAGTACTTC. Protein product: CASRHGPYEQYF.

The chain joins TRBV5-4 to TRBJ2-7; D unclear. Per the germline V gene, CDR1 is SGHNT and CDR2 is YYREEE (reference sequence). Trimming cost V 4 bases and J 0 bases, with 17 bases left between them. The CDR3 length is 16 residues. The chain's CDR3 is CASSGSSGQSSYEQYF. CDR3 coding DNA: TGTGCCAGCAGCGGGTCCTCCGGGCAGAGCTCCTACGAGCAGTACTTC. Full variable domain (rest looked up from reference TRBV5-4 and TRBJ2-7): ETGVTQSPTHLIKTRGQQVTLRCSSQSGHNTVSWYQQALGQGPQFIFQYYREEENGRGNFPPRFSGLQFPNYSSELNVNALELDDSALYLCASSGSSGQSSYEQYFGPGTRLTVT.

The CDR3 coding sequence is TGTGCCAGCAGCCAAGGGGGCGCAGCTGAAGCTTTCTTT. Translation: CASSQGGAAEAFF. This rearrangement joins TRBV7-9 to TRBJ1-1, with TRBD1 identical over 7 bases. V shed 5 bases and J 6 bases; nucleotides not matched to a gene: 6. The CDR3 totals 13 residues. Germline CDR1 reads SEHNR; CDR2 reads FQNEAQ (reference sequence).

The rearrangement links TRBV5-1 to TRBJ2-1; TRBD2 matches 9 bases. CDR3 length: 14 amino acids. Looked up from germline, CDR1 is SGHRS and CDR2 is YFSETQ. V shed 5 bases and J 8 bases; nucleotides not matched to a gene: 8. The CDR3 DNA is TGCGCCAGCAGACCGGCTAGCGGGAACCATGAGCAGTTCTTC. It encodes CASRPASGNHEQFF.

The chain joins TRBV19 to TRBJ2-1; 11 nucleotides agree with TRBD2. The CDR3 totals 15 residues. Germline CDR1 reads LNHDA; CDR2 reads SQIVND (reference sequence). Germline trimming cut 5 bases from V and 7 bases from J; bases unmatched to any gene: 7. The chain's CDR3 is CASSPEGTSGNEQFF. In nucleotides, the CDR3 is TGTGCCAGTAGTCCCGAAGGGACTAGCGGTAATGAGCAGTTCTTC. The entire variable domain, with the rest obtained from reference TRBV19 and TRBJ2-1, is as follows: DGGITQSPKYLFRKEGQNVTLSCEQNLNHDAMYWYRQDPGQGLRLIYYSQIVNDFQKGDIAEGYSVSREKKESFPLTVTSAQKNPTAFYLCASSPEGTSGNEQFFGPGTRLTVL.

This clone was recorded once. The chain carries TRBV30 and TRBJ2-3, with TRBD2 identical over 13 bases. Germline loops: CDR1 GTSNPN, CDR2 SVGIG (reference sequence). The CDR3 is 21 amino acids. Unmatched junction bases numbered 19, after V lost 0 bases and J lost 4 bases. In DNA form, the CDR3 reads TGTGCCTGGAGTGTATTTAAGGACAGAAGGACTAGCGGGAGACGGGCAGATACGCAGTATTTT. Translating it yields CAWSVFKDRRTSGRRADTQYF.

The gene calls are TRBV2 and TRBJ2-5; the D gene is possibly TRBD2 (6 bases). Trimming took 4 bases from V and 9 from J, leaving 12 bases between them. CDR3 length: 12 residues. Germline CDR1 SNHLY, CDR2 FYNNEI. The DNA for the CDR3 is TGTGCCAGCAGTGCGGGGGAAGGGGCCCAGTACTTC. Translated, it gives CASSAGEGAQYF.

In its sample, this clone was seen a few times. This sample includes further DNA sequences coding for the same CDR3. This chain uses TRBV5-1 with TRBJ1-6; D may be TRBD1 (5 bases). CDR3 size: 15 residues. Germline lookup yields CDR1 SGHRS and CDR2 YFSETQ. Trimming removed 0 bases from V and 7 bases from J, with 11 bases in between. The CDR3: CASSLGGGENSPLHF. The CDR3 DNA is TGCGCCAGCAGCTTGGGCGGGGGAGAAAATTCACCCCTCCACTTT.

This clone was detected once. The rearrangement joins TRBV5-5 to TRBJ2-1, with D possibly called TRBD1 or TRBD2 (5 bases each). V lost 6 bases and J 3 bases, leaving 13 bases between the germline ends. CDR1 and CDR2 from the germline V gene are SGHKS and YYEKEE (reference sequence). CDR3 length: 14 residues. The CDR3 loop reads CASTGTAGYNEQFF. In DNA, the CDR3 is TGTGCCAGCACCGGGACCGCTGGCTACAATGAGCAGTTCTTC.

This chain connects TRBV9 to TRBJ2-7; 7 nucleotides line up with TRBD2. CDR3 length: 12 amino acids. Germline V lookup: CDR1 SGDLS, CDR2 YYNGEE. The V and J ends lost 4 bases and 9 bases, in that order; junction bases with no gene match: 7. In nucleotides, the CDR3 is TGTGCCAGCAGCCCCTCAGGGAGGGTGCAGTACTTC. Its protein product is CASSPSGRVQYF.

This clone was seen more than once but under ten times. This chain uses TRBV6-5 with TRBJ1-2, with 8 nucleotides matching TRBD1. This CDR3 region has 13 residues. Trimming cost V 4 bases and J 11 bases; bases outside gene matches: 9. In germline, CDR1 is MNHEY, CDR2 SVGAGI. The CDR3 here is CASSLERTGSYTF. In DNA, the CDR3 is TGTGCCAGCAGTTTAGAACGGACAGGGTCTTACACCTTC.

V and J are TRBV10-1 and TRBJ2-1; 13 nucleotides line up with TRBD2. V trimming: 3 bases; J trimming: 12 bases; junction bases outside the gene matches: 11. CDR3 length: 16 amino acids. In germline, CDR1 is WNHNN, CDR2 SYGVQD (reference sequence). The CDR3 reads CASSEGGTSGVPGQFF. The CDR3 DNA is TGCGCCAGCAGTGAAGGGGGGACTAGCGGGGTCCCGGGGCAGTTCTTC.

The J gene is TRBJ2-3, the V gene TRBV6-5; no definite D call. CDR1 is MNHEY, CDR2 SVGAGI, per germline. Trimming took off 8 bases at V and 5 bases at J, with 5 bases between the two ends. CDR3 length: 10 residues. The CDR3 sequence: CASYGDTQYF. DNA of the CDR3: TGTGCCAGCTACGGAGATACGCAGTATTTT.

As regards this clone: This sample also contains other DNA sequences that code for the same CDR3. The J gene is TRBJ2-5, the V gene TRBV15, with 7 positions matching TRBD1. The length of the CDR3 is 13 residues. V shed 3 bases, J shed 4 bases, and the junction held 2 bases outside the gene matches. Germline CDR1 is LNHNV and CDR2 is YYDKDF (reference sequence). The CDR3 bases are TGTGCCACCAGCAGGGACAGGCGAGAGACCCAGTACTTC. This translates into CATSRDRRETQYF.

V usage is TRBV28 and J usage is TRBJ2-3, with 7 bases matching TRBD2. Germline V gene lookup returns CDR1 MDHEN and CDR2 SYDVKM. The ends lost 1 base at V and 3 bases at J; junction bases unmatched: 4. The CDR3 runs 15 residues. The CDR3 here is CASSLSSGTTDTQYF. CDR3 DNA sequence: TGTGCCAGCAGTTTATCTAGCGGCACAACAGATACGCAGTATTTT.

This CDR3 reads CASRVPGQGHTF. CDR3 DNA: TGTGCCAGCAGGGTACCGGGACAGGGTCACACCTTC. V gene TRBV6-6 combines with J gene TRBJ1-2; 9 bases agree with TRBD1. Germline assignment: CDR1 MNHNY and CDR2 SVGAGI (reference sequence). The CDR3 sequence is 12 residues long. After removal of 6 bases from V and 12 bases from J, the junction contained 8 bases not matched to a gene.

The chain couples TRBV6-5 to TRBJ2-1; 9 bases are shared with TRBD1. CDR1 MNHEY and CDR2 SVGAGI come from the germline V gene. J lost 2 bases, V lost 2 bases, and 4 bases had no gene match. The CDR3 has 16 amino acids. CDR3 loop: CASSYTGQGPYNEQFF. The CDR3 bases are TGTGCCAGCAGTTACACGGGACAGGGCCCCTACAATGAGCAGTTCTTC.

The count of this clone is one. The rearrangement links TRBV5-1 to TRBJ1-1, with 7 bases matching TRBD1. The CDR3 extends over 14 amino acids. Germline V gene lookup returns CDR1 SGHRS and CDR2 YFSETQ. With 0 bases clipped from V and 7 bases from J, the junction kept 6 bases outside the gene matches. The CDR3 loop is CASSLGQGVSEAFF. The DNA of the CDR3 is TGCGCCAGCAGCTTGGGACAGGGAGTTAGTGAAGCTTTCTTT.

The chain employs TRBV7-2 and TRBJ2-2; no firm D call. This CDR3 contains 12 residues. The V and J ends lost 6 bases and 8 bases respectively, with 10 bases between them. CDR1 is SGHTA, CDR2 FQGNSA, per germline. Written as DNA, the CDR3 is TGTGCCAGCAGGCCGGTCGGAGGGGAGCTGTTTTTT. Translated, it gives CASRPVGGELFF. Drawing the rest from reference TRBV7-2 and TRBJ2-2, the complete variable domain is GAGVSQSPSNKVTEKGKDVELRCDPISGHTALYWYRQSLGQGLEFLIYFQGNSAPDKSGLPSDRFSAERTGGSVSTLTIQRTQQEDSAVYLCASRPVGGELFFGEGSRLTVL.

This chain connects TRBV9 to TRBJ2-3; 7 bases match TRBD1. The CDR3 is made up of 16 amino acids. Trimming cost V 4 bases and J 1 base; bases outside gene matches: 9. The germline gives CDR1 SGDLS, CDR2 YYNGEE. This chain's CDR3 is CASSINRGMGTDTQYF. The DNA of the CDR3 is TGTGCCAGCAGCATAAACAGGGGAATGGGCACAGATACGCAGTATTTT. Using reference TRBV9 and TRBJ2-3 for the parts outside the CDR3, the full variable domain is DSGVTQTPKHLITATGQRVTLRCSPRSGDLSVYWYQQSLDQGLQFLIQYYNGEERAKGNILERFSAQQFPDLHSELNLSSLELGDSALYFCASSINRGMGTDTQYFGPGTRLTVL.

The rearrangement joins TRBV11-2 to TRBJ2-3; D is possibly TRBD2 (6 bases). V was clipped by 0 bases and J by 0 bases, with 10 bases between them. From germline, CDR1 is SGHAT and CDR2 FQNNGV. The CDR3 consists of 16 residues. The CDR3 sequence: CASSLDQAGSTDTQYF. CDR3 nucleotides: TGTGCCAGCAGCTTAGATCAAGCGGGCAGCACAGATACGCAGTATTTT.

The chain links TRBV2 to TRBJ1-2, with unresolved D. The CDR3 covers 12 residues. V was trimmed by 6 bases and J by 4 bases, leaving 9 bases between them. The germline gives CDR1 SNHLY, CDR2 FYNNEI. Written as DNA, the CDR3 is TGTGCCAGCAGCCCGGACCCCTATGGCTACACCTTC. This codes for CASSPDPYGYTF.

As DNA, the CDR3 is TGCGCCAGCAGCTTGGAGGGACATACTAACTATGGCTACACCTTC. Translating it yields CASSLEGHTNYGYTF. J is TRBJ1-2 and V is TRBV5-1; a possible D gene is TRBD1 (6 bases). V was clipped by 0 bases and J by 0 bases, with 9 bases between them. The CDR3 runs to 15 residues. CDR1 is SGHRS and CDR2 is YFSETQ in the germline V gene.